This T cell receptor beta chain was recorded in a study of T cell responses to AZD1222 COVID-19 vaccine. Study outcomes and limitations: Vaccine-associated CD4 TCRs spanned spike, dominant at 160-218 and 743-854.

J lost 6 bases, V lost 7 bases, and 9 bases had no gene match. Germline V lookup: CDR1 SGHTS, CDR2 YDEGEE. The CDR3 spans 14 residues. Sequencing used immunoSEQ multiplex PCR; TCRdb keeps in-frame clones, though not all of them. The sample contains approximately 150,000 clones, around nine tenths of which appear only once. Points on this clone: Its antigen is not identified.

V gene TRBV5-8 combines with J gene TRBJ2-1; TRBD1 matches at 8 bases. The clonotype originates from an adult who received the AZD1222 COVID-19 vaccine. The specimen was peripheral blood, collected 28 days after the second AZD1222 dose. DNA for the CDR3: TGTGCCAGCCACCCCAGGACAGGGACCAATGAGCAGTTCTTC. It codes for CASHPRTGTNEQFF.